The text below deals with one T cell receptor beta chain. Germline V gene data show CDR1 as SQVTM and CDR2 as ANQGSEA. V was pared by 4 bases and J by 2 bases, with 15 bases between. This CDR3 comprises 14 residues. This entry belongs to a study of blood T cell repertoires in COVID-19. Background on the study: Spain, Italy and the United States supplied samples that represented acute and convalescent COVID-19. T cells, B-cell-depleted T cells, or PBMCs provided the cDNA or gDNA that served as material.

As handled by the study authors: Reference gene primer amplification in the assay estimated nucleated cell counts. Libraries were prepared by immunoSEQ multiplex PCR; TCRdb keeps only in-frame clonotypes and omits some of them. V and J calls and clone size come straight from that table; D and trimming were deduced from the DNA. The data hold roughly 35,000 clones, with about 93% observed a single time. This sequence was found in a human donor in a cohort sampled during active COVID-19. The rearrangement links TRBV29-1 to TRBJ2-7, with D unclear. The specimen was peripheral blood. The DNA for the CDR3 is TGCAGCGTTGTTGGAGTGAATCGGCCCTACGAGCAGTACTTC. Encoded protein: CSVVGVNRPYEQYF.